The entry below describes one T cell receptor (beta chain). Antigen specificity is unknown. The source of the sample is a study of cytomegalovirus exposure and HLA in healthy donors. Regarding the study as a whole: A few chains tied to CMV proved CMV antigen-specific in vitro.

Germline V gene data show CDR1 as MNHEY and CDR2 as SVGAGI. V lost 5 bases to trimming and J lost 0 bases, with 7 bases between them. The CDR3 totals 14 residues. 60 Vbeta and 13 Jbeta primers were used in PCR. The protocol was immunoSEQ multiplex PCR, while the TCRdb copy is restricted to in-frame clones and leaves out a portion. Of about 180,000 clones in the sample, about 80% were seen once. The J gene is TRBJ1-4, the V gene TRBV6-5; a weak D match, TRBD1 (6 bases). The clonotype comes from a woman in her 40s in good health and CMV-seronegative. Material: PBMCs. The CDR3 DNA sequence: TGTGCCAGCAGTCGGACAGCAACTAATGAAAAACTGTTTTTT. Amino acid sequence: CASSRTATNEKLFF.